This section outlines one TCR beta chain sequence together with its context. Antigen: not known. TCRdb ran MiXCR on the RT-PCR reads and lists one entry per CDR3 protein. The sample gives around 760,000 distinct CDR3 sequences, approximately 13% of which show up once; 6% to 7% is in the top ten. The data were taken from a study of response to subunit inactivated influenza vaccine. Study results and caveats: That few new T cells are recruited by each seasonal influenza vaccination was the authors' suggestion.

V was trimmed by 0 bases and J by 0 bases, leaving 7 bases between them. From germline, CDR1 is SGHDN and CDR2 FVKESK. The CDR3 runs 15 residues. This clonotype was obtained from a man over 45 who received an inactivated influenza vaccine. The input for sequencing was PBMCs from blood, taken 14 to 15 days before vaccination. The rearrangement links TRBV14 to TRBJ2-3, with no clear D. For the CDR3, the DNA is TGTGCCAGCAGCCAAGAGTCGCGGAGCACAGATACGCAGTATTTT. This translates into CASSQESRSTDTQYF.